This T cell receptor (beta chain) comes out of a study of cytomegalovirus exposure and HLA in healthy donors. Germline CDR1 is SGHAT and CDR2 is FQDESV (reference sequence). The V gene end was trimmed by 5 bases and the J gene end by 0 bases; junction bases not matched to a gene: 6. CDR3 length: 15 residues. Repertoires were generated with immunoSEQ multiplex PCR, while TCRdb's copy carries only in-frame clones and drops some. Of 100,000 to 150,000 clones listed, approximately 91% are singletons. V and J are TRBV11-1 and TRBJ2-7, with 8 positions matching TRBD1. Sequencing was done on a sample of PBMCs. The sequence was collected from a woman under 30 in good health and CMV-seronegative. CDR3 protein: CASSGNRGNSYEQYF. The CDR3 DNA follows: TGTGCCAGCAGCGGGAACAGGGGGAACTCCTACGAGCAGTACTTC.